This section outlines one TCR beta chain sequence together with its context. Its antigen is unknown. The sample belongs to a study of OX40 agonist ivuxolimab in advanced cancers. Study at large: The study gave patients intravenous ivuxolimab at 0.01 to 10 mg/kg every 2 weeks.

Per germline, CDR1 SGHTS and CDR2 YDEGEE. The ends were cut back, 3 bases at V and 0 bases at J, with 16 bases in the middle. This CDR3 contains 16 residues. The sampling schedule covered blood at baseline, cycle 4 day 1, and cycle 7 day 1. The study, taken as a whole, reports: Some nonresponders likewise displayed low normalized T-cell clonal expansion.

Measured with immunoSEQ multiplex PCR; TCRdb has only the in-frame clones, and not every one. The sample has under 95,000 clones; approximately 85% are singletons. The chain has TRBV5-8 and TRBJ2-7, with D maybe TRBD1 (7 bases). The clonotype was recovered from an adult with an advanced solid tumor such as melanoma, head and neck, liver or kidney cancer. The starting material was CD4+ or CD8+ T cells sorted from blood, obtained in a trial of the OX40 agonist ivuxolimab. The chain's CDR3 is CASSWGEDRISYEQYF. The CDR3 DNA reads TGTGCCAGCAGCTGGGGGGAGGACAGGATCTCCTACGAGCAGTACTTC. The whole variable domain, remainder taken from reference TRBV5-8 and TRBJ2-7, is EAGVTQSPTHLIKTRGQQATLRCSPISGHTSVYWYQQALGLGLQFLLWYDEGEERNRGNFPPRFSGRQFPNYSSELNVNALELEDSALYLCASSWGEDRISYEQYFGPGTRLTVT.